This T cell receptor (beta chain) comes out of a study of T cell responses to AZD1222 COVID-19 vaccine. Clones were sequenced by immunoSEQ multiplex PCR, and TCRdb holds only the in-frame ones, with some missing. The sample lists more than 55,000 clones, about 83% occurring once. About this clone itself: Its matching antigen is unknown. The junction departs from the called germline gene at one end, perhaps through a read error.

Study conclusions and caveats: The study sampled repertoires only after the peak T cell response. Mapped onto spike, vaccine-associated CD4 TCRs spanned it and were dominant at 160-218 and 743-854.

Germline V gene sequence: CDR1 WNHNN, CDR2 SYGVQD (reference sequence). This CDR3 has 16 amino acids. The sequenced sample was peripheral blood, obtained 28 days after the second AZD1222 dose. This sequence joins TRBV10-1 and TRBJ2-7; TRBD1 matches at 9 bases. The sequence came from an adult who received the AZD1222 COVID-19 vaccine. CDR3 sequence reads: CASSESGTGKGYEQYF. In nucleotides, the CDR3 is TGCGCCAGCAGCGAGTCCGGGACAGGGAAAGGCTACGAGCAGTACTTC.